The entry that follows covers one T cell receptor (beta chain) sequence. Its antigen remains undetermined. Base qualities were left out, and no much larger clone turns up one base away. The sample comes from a study of PD-1 blockade in classical Hodgkin lymphoma (TCRdb year 2020). Background on the whole study: Nivolumab dosing was 3 mg/kg intravenously every 2 weeks, continuing until either disease progression or unacceptable toxicity. A peripheral blood immune signature of response to PD-1 blockade in classical Hodgkin lymphoma was defined using TCR beta sequencing and CyTOF.

Overall results and qualifications from the work: Patients starting nivolumab less than 1 year after ASCT had lower diversity and were excluded from later analyses to avoid confounding by immune reconstitution. Trial patients achieving complete response had baseline diversity similar to newly diagnosed patients, whereas partial responders and progressors had significantly lower diversity. A significant rise by C4D1 was seen in CD4+ but not CD8+ TCR diversity (p=0.0027 vs p=0.16), with the rise being most apparent in complete responders (p=0.02). Only a single clinical trial cohort was studied, and what caused the repertoire differences, possibly disease activity or prior therapy, remained undefined. Newly diagnosed patients were reported to have lower baseline TCR diversity than healthy donors, and relapsed/refractory patients were reported to have lower baseline TCR diversity still.

The Qiagen DNeasy kit was used to extract genomic DNA from unsorted PBMCs and from the negatively selected CD4+ and CD8+ fractions. TCR beta CDR3 regions were amplified by immunoSEQ multiplex PCR using primers annealing to V and J segments. Amplification bias was minimized using a synthetic immune receptor repertoire, and residual bias was removed computationally after sequencing. Under the source paper's analysis protocol: Repertoire diversity was quantified as the Shannon entropy index using custom Python scripts. Unsorted, CD4+ and CD8+ repertoires were analyzed separately, except for combined analyses in which CD4+ and CD8+ sequences were merged in silico. Clonal expansion was defined as a frequency increase of at least 2-fold after treatment compared with C1D1, and clones undetected at baseline were assigned a pseudocount of 0.5. Singleton clones were defined as clones with 0 or 1 copy at C1D1, and non-singleton clones were defined as clones with 2 or more copies. Clones expanded in unsorted samples were labelled as CD4+, CD8+ or unknown by matching protein sequences in sorted samples from the same patient. Wilcoxon tests on paired samples were used to test diversity changes from C1D1 to C4D1. TCRdb retrieved this table from immuneACCESS and kept in-frame rearrangements only. Not all clones are present; in checked studies, unresolved V genes account for under half, and no reason is known for the remainder. V, J and clone size derive from that table, while D and trimming were established from the DNA sequence. The sample table holds tens of thousands of clones, of which around four fifths were seen once. The ten largest clones capture about a tenth of the sample.

The intended sense of this specimen's time point label: cycle 4 day 1 (C4D1), after 5 to 7 weeks of nivolumab. Every trial patient had relapsed following autologous stem cell transplantation, and prior brentuximab vedotin exposure was what differed among cohorts A, B and C. The trial cohort was composed of over 50 patients with relapsed/refractory classical Hodgkin lymphoma, for whom complete response, partial response or progressive disease was recorded as best overall response. In the multi-cohort phase II CheckMate 205 trial, trial patients received single-agent nivolumab. Best overall response was determined by an independent review committee according to the 2007 International Working Group response criteria. Trial PBMCs were collected just before the start of nivolumab (C1D1) and during therapy at cycle 2 day 1 and cycle 4 day 1. Peripheral blood was collected in 8 mL Vacutainer Cell Preparation Tubes, from which PBMCs were isolated by centrifugation and then cryopreserved.

Its CDR3 holds 15 amino acids, cysteine through phenylalanine. Only the CDR3 DNA stays, 45 bases, in frame from base 1. From a lookup of the germline V gene, CDR1 and CDR2 are SGDLS and YYNGEE. V gives up 0 bases and J gives up 5 bases, and the segment between their germline ends measures 12 bases. The rearrangement joined TRBV9 to TRBJ2-4; the best D guess is TRBD2, with 5 bases matching. The input for sequencing was peripheral blood mononuclear cells (PBMCs), taken before the fourth cycle of nivolumab. The clonotype comes from a human donor with classical Hodgkin lymphoma. The nucleotides read TGTGCCAGCAGCGTAGCTACGGGATTCCAAAACATTCAGTACTTC. The resulting protein is CASSVATGFQNIQYF.